These T cell receptor beta chains were read from a single sample in a study of blood T cell repertoires in COVID-19. TCRdb's copy holds only in-frame clones and misses some; the assay was immunoSEQ multiplex PCR. Seen here are 110,000 to 150,000 clones, around 87% observed once, and the top ten hold roughly 5%. The specimen was peripheral blood. The receptor set was obtained from a human donor in a cohort sampled during active COVID-19. CDR3s leave out the opening cysteine and the closing phenylalanine or tryptophan.

>TRBV28
ASSLGGRVFGYT
>TRBV12-3/TRBV12-4
ASSFLPRDTQY
>TRBV19
ASRDRLYEQY
>TRBV7-9
ASSLLLAETQY
>TRBV2
ASSEERVAGGPYEQY
>TRBV5-1
ASRGAVTNYGYT
>TRBV2
ASSGRTSGDQETQY
>TRBV5-1
ASSLNGRGEYGYT
>TRBV6-2/TRBV6-3
ASSYGLGRSYEQY
>TRBV28
ASTPGGLGYSPLH
>TRBV2
ASRTTGAYEQY
>TRBV28
ASSLSGNEKLF
>TRBV15
ATSRDWESRGNQPQH
>TRBV28
ASSLEGGDNEQF
>TRBV28
ASSLVGGTEAF
>TRBV5-1
ASSFQGGIAGNTIY
>TRBV7-9
ASSPPSGGAYNEQF
>TRBV6-1
ASSEVATRGTKNIQY
>TRBV7-9
ASSRTGGNSPLH
>TRBV7-2
ASSLVGGYTDTQY